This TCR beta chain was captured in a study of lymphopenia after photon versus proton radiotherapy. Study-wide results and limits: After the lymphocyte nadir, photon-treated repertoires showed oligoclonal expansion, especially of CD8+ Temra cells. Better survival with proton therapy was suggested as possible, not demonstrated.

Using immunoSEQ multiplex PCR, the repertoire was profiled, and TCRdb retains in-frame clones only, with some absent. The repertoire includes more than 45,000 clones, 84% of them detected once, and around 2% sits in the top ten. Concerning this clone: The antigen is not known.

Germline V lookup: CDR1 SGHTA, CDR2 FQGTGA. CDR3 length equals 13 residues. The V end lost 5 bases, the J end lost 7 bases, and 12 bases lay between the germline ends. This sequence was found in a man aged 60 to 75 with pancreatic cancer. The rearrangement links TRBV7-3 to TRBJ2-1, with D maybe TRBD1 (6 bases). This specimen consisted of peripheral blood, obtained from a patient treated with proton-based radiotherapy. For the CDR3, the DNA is TGTGCCAGCAGCCCCCCAGGGGATAATGAGCAGTTCTTC. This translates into CASSPPGDNEQFF.